The sequence of this T cell receptor (beta chain) was determined in a study of shared clonotypes between healthy human individuals. At the level of the study: Each donor had three CD4 naive, three CD4 memory, two CD8 naive and one CD8 memory plate. Study-wide results and limits: Against clonotypes common to all four donors, non-shared ones had lower generation probabilities.

Several immunoSEQ 96-well plates shared each subset's DNA, each plate a replicate. Assay used: immunoSEQ multiplex PCR; TCRdb lists only in-frame clones, some missing. Here the sample spans nearly 2 million clones, about 95% being singletons. The V gene's germline CDR1 is MNHEY and CDR2 SVGAGI. Losses at the gene ends were 5 bases for V and 2 bases for J; bases not matched to a gene: 7. The CDR3 runs to 15 residues. Naive CD8 isolation took CD45RO-negative cells positively selected for CCR7 and excluded terminally differentiated effector memory CD45RA+ cells. A note on this clone: Its antigen remains unidentified.

This rearrangement joins TRBV6-5 to TRBJ2-5, with TRBD2 identical over 8 bases. This receptor was obtained from a man between 18 and 35 years old in good health. The material sequenced was naive CD8+ T cells sorted from blood. CDR3 in DNA: TGTGCCAGCAGTCTACTAGCGGAATTTCAAGAGACCCAGTACTTC. It is translated as CASSLLAEFQETQYF.